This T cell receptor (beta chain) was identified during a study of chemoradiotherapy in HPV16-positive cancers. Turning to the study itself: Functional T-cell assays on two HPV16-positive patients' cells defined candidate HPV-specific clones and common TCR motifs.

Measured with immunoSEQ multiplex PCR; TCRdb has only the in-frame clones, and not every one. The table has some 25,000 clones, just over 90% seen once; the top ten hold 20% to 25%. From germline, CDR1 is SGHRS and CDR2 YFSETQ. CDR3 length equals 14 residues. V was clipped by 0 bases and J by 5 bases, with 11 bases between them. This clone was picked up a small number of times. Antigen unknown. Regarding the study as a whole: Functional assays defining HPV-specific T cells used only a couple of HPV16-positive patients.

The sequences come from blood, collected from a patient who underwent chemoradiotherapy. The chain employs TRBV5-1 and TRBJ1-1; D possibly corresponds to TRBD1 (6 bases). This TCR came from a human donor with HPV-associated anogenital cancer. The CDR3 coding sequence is TGCGCCAGCAGCTTGGAACAGGGCCGGACTGAAGCTTTCTTT. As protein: CASSLEQGRTEAFF.